What follows are 9 T cell receptor beta chains derived from one specimen sequenced in a study of blood T cell repertoires in COVID-19. Profiling relied on immunoSEQ multiplex PCR, and the TCRdb table lists in-frame clones only, not all of them. This table holds tens of thousands of clones, 80% to 85% found once. Sequenced input: peripheral blood. The receptors shown here come from a human donor in a cohort sampled during active COVID-19.

In its sample, this clone was seen once. The chain links TRBV19 to TRBJ2-5, with 15 positions matching TRBD2. Trimming at V came to 5 bases and at J to 5 bases, leaving 12 bases not matched to a gene. Germline lookup yields CDR1 LNHDA and CDR2 SQIVND (reference sequence). The CDR3 covers 18 residues. CDR3 bases: TGTGCCAGTAGTTCTCGGACTAGCGGGAGGGGAGGGACGGAGACCCAGTACTTC. It yields the protein CASSSRTSGRGGTETQYF.

This clone was seen a single time. The chain recombines TRBV7-9 with TRBJ1-6; weak D call: TRBD1 (5 bases). The V end lost 3 bases, the J end lost 7 bases, and 10 bases lay between the germline ends. The CDR3 has 14 amino acids. Looked up from germline, CDR1 is SEHNR and CDR2 is FQNEAQ (reference sequence). CDR3 protein: CASSFGHDNSPLHF. In DNA, the CDR3 is TGTGCCAGCAGCTTCGGACACGACAATTCACCCCTCCACTTT.

The CDR3 DNA sequence: TGTGCCAGCAGTCCCACGGTGGTGTACGAGCAGTACTTC. It is translated as CASSPTVVYEQYF. This chain links TRBV12-3 or TRBV12-4 with TRBJ2-7, with D unresolved. This CDR3 has 13 residues. The V end lost 5 bases, the J end lost 4 bases, and 12 bases lay between the germline ends.

The rearrangement uses TRBV19 and TRBJ1-2, with 7 bases identical to TRBD1. The length of the CDR3 is 16 residues. The germline V gene has CDR1 LNHDA and CDR2 SQIVND (reference sequence). V gave up 4 bases and J gave up 2 bases; unmatched junction bases: 10. DNA of the CDR3: TGTGCCAGTAGTAAAGGGGCGGGACAGTTGAACTATGGCTACACCTTC. It specifies CASSKGAGQLNYGYTF.

This clone appeared a single time. The rearrangement links TRBV5-1 to TRBJ2-7; 10 nucleotides align to TRBD1. The germline CDR1 and CDR2 sequences are SGHRS and YFSETQ. This CDR3 contains 14 residues. The ends lost 6 bases at V and 6 bases at J; junction bases unmatched: 9. The CDR3 spells CASTRGQGKREQYF. The CDR3 DNA sequence: TGCGCCAGCACTAGGGGACAGGGGAAACGCGAGCAGTACTTC.

The chain links TRBV27 to TRBJ1-5, with TRBD1 identical over 12 bases. Germline V gene lookup returns CDR1 MNHEY and CDR2 SMNVEV (reference sequence). The junction had 9 bases not matched to a gene; V was cut back by 6 bases and J by 6 bases. The CDR3 is 16 amino acids. The CDR3 coding sequence is TGTGCCAGCAGAAGTGGAGGGACAGGGGGCGTTCAGCCCCAGCATTTT. Translating it yields CASRSGGTGGVQPQHF.

This clone showed up just once. This chain connects TRBV5-1 to TRBJ2-2, with D perhaps TRBD1 (6 bases). Trimming shortened V by 2 bases and J by 10 bases, and 15 bases separated the two germline ends. Germline V gene data show CDR1 as SGHRS and CDR2 as YFSETQ. This CDR3 spans 14 amino acids. The CDR3 coding sequence is TGCGCCAGCAGCTTACGGACAGCCGAAATGGAGCTGTTTTTT. Protein: CASSLRTAEMELFF.

This clone has a handful of counts. This sequence joins TRBV4-2 and TRBJ1-4, with TRBD1 identical over 12 bases. V shed 0 bases, J shed 7 bases, and the junction held 3 bases outside the gene matches. The CDR3 has 16 residues. The germline gives CDR1 LGHNA, CDR2 YNFKEQ. The CDR3 nucleotides read TGTGCCAGCAGCCAAGACCCGGGACAGGGGGCTGAAAAACTGTTTTTT. Translation: CASSQDPGQGAEKLFF.

This clone was picked up one time. CDR3 loop: CASTPRTGGNTEAFF. CDR3 in DNA: TGTGCCAGCACTCCCCGGACAGGGGGGAACACTGAAGCTTTCTTT. The chain recombines TRBV28 with TRBJ1-1; 10 bases map to TRBD1. Looked up from germline, CDR1 is MDHEN and CDR2 is SYDVKM. The CDR3 consists of 15 residues. The junction had 6 bases not matched to a gene; V was cut back by 7 bases and J by 1 base. The full variable domain, in which reference TRBV28 and TRBJ1-1 provide the parts outside the CDR3, is DVKVTQSSRYLVKRTGEKVFLECVQDMDHENMFWYRQDPGLGLRLIYFSYDVKMKEKGDIPEGYSVSREKKERFSLILESASTNQTSMYLCASTPRTGGNTEAFFGQGTRLTVV.